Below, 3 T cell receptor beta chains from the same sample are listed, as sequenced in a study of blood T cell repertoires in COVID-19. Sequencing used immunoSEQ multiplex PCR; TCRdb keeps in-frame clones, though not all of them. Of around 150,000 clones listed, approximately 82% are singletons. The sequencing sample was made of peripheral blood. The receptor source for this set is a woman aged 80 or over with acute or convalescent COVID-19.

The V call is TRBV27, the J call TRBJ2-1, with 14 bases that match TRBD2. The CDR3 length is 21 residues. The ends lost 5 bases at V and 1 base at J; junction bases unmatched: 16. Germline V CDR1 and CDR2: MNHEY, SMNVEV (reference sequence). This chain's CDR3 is CASSVRSRLAGGRGSYNEQFF. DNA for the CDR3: TGTGCCAGCAGTGTTCGGAGTCGACTAGCGGGAGGGAGAGGGTCCTACAATGAGCAGTTCTTC.

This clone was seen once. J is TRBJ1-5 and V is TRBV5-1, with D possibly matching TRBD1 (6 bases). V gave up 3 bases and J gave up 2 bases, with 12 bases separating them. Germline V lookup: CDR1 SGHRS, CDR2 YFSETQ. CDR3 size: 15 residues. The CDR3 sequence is CASSSEGDGNQPQHF. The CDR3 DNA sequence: TGCGCCAGCAGCTCCGAGGGGGACGGCAATCAGCCCCAGCATTTT.

For the CDR3, the DNA is TGTGCCAGCAGTTTTGGGACTAGCGGGACGCTCAATGAGCAGTTCTTC. Translating it yields CASSFGTSGTLNEQFF. This sequence joins TRBV6-6 and TRBJ2-1, with 13 bases lining up with TRBD2. After removal of 4 bases from V and 6 bases from J, the junction contained 6 bases not matched to a gene. Germline assignment: CDR1 MNHNY and CDR2 SVGAGI (reference sequence). This CDR3 comprises 16 residues.